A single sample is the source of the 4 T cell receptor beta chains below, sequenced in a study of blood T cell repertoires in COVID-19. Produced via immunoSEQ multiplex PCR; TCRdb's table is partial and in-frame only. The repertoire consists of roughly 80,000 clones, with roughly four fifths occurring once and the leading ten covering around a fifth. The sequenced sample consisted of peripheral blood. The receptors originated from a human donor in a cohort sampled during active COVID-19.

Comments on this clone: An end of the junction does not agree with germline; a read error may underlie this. CDR3 protein: CASSLAASYEQYF. DNA for the CDR3: TGTGCTAGCAGCTTAGCGGCTTCCTACGAGCAGTACTTC. The chain couples TRBV7-7 to TRBJ2-7; D perhaps matches TRBD2 (6 bases). Germline CDR1 reads SSHAT; CDR2 reads FNYEAQ (reference sequence). The CDR3 sequence is 13 residues long.

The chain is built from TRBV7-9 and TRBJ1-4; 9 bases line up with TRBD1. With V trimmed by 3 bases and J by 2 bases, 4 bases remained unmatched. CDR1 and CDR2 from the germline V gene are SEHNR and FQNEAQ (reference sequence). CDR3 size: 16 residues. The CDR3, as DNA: TGTGCCAGCAGCTTTGGACAGGGGAGCACTAATGAAAAACTGTTTTTT. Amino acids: CASSFGQGSTNEKLFF.

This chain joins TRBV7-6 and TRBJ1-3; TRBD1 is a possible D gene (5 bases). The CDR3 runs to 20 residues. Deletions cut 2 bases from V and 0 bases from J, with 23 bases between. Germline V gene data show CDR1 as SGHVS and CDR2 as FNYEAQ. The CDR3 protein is CASSLSPAGFSFRSGNTIYF. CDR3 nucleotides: TGTGCCAGCAGCTTAAGTCCGGCAGGGTTTTCATTTCGCTCTGGAAACACCATATATTTT.

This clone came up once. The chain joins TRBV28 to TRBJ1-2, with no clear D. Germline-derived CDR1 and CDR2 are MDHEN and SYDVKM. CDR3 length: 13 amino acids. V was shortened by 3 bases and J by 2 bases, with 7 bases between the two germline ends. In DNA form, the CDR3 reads TGTGCCAGCAGTTTGCAGTCGAACTATGGCTACACCTTC. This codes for CASSLQSNYGYTF.